The 12 T cell receptor beta chains presented below share a single source sample, sequenced in a study of T cells in Graves' hyperthyroidism and ophthalmopathy. The CDR3 regions of TCR beta were amplified from RNA transcripts. First-round RT-PCR targeting the TCR CDR3 was performed with the HTBI primer set. A single record per CDR3 protein comes from TCRdb applying MiXCR to the multiplex PCR reads. In the table there are approximately 590,000 distinct CDR3 sequences, about 15% of which are singletons. The sample consisted of blood. These receptors all come from a woman between 25 and 40 years old with Graves' hyperthyroidism.

This clonotype was observed many times. The chain has TRBV5-1 and TRBJ2-1, with 11 bases that match TRBD2. V shed 0 bases and J 2 bases; nucleotides not matched to a gene: 4. Per the germline V gene, CDR1 is SGHRS and CDR2 is YFSETQ. The CDR3 totals 17 residues. The CDR3 protein is CASSLDLAGGPYNEQFF. The CDR3 DNA sequence: TGCGCCAGCAGCTTGGACTTAGCGGGAGGGCCCTACAATGAGCAGTTCTTC.

This clonotype appeared many times. The rearrangement links TRBV30 to TRBJ1-5; D call uncertain. The V end was cut by 2 bases, the J end by 2 bases, with 10 bases between. CDR1 GTSNPN and CDR2 SVGIG come from the germline V gene (reference sequence). The CDR3 is 14 residues long. The CDR3 coding sequence is TGTGCCTGGAGTTTCGGCATGGGCAATCAGCCCCAGCATTTT. Its protein is CAWSFGMGNQPQHF.

This clonotype was observed many times. V is TRBV28 and J is TRBJ2-4, with D uncertain. The length of the CDR3 is 15 residues. V was cut by 4 bases and J by 1 base, with 11 bases left in between. The germline gives CDR1 MDHEN, CDR2 SYDVKM. The CDR3 reads CASSWVLGAKNIQYF. The CDR3 DNA follows: TGTGCCAGCAGTTGGGTACTGGGGGCCAAAAACATTCAGTACTTC.

The chain uses TRBV10-3 and TRBJ2-1; 10 positions match TRBD2. This CDR3 contains 16 residues. Trimming removed 3 bases from V and 5 bases from J; junction bases left unmatched: 7. Germline V gene data show CDR1 as ENHRY and CDR2 as SYGVKD. Here the CDR3 reads CAISDASGSMNNEQFF. The CDR3 DNA reads TGTGCCATCAGTGATGCTAGCGGGAGCATGAACAATGAGCAGTTCTTC.

There are a few counts of this clonotype. The chain couples TRBV27 to TRBJ2-1; perhaps TRBD1 as D (6 bases). The CDR3 runs to 13 residues. With 5 bases removed from V and 7 bases from J, the gap between germline ends came to 12 bases. Germline V CDR1 and CDR2: MNHEY, SMNVEV (reference sequence). The DNA of the CDR3 is TGTGCCAGCAGTAAGACAGGCCCGAATGAGCAGTTCTTC. Translated: CASSKTGPNEQFF.

The rearrangement joins TRBV4-2 to TRBJ1-2, with TRBD1 identical over 8 bases. The CDR3 runs to 18 residues. Germline V CDR1 and CDR2: LGHNA, YNFKEQ. The J segment lost 6 bases and the V segment lost 0 bases, leaving 15 bases of the junction unmatched. CDR3 protein: CASSQDADNSRGRDGYTF. The CDR3 DNA reads as TGTGCCAGCAGCCAAGATGCAGACAATTCCAGGGGGCGGGATGGCTACACCTTC.

This clonotype was counted ten times or more. V is TRBV7-3 and J is TRBJ1-6; D unclear. The CDR3 is 15 residues long. V lost 2 bases and J 10 bases, leaving 15 bases between the germline ends. Germline CDR1 is SGHTA and CDR2 is FQGTGA. This CDR3 is CASSLGLGPGSPLHF. Here the CDR3 DNA reads TGTGCCAGCAGCTTAGGCCTGGGCCCGGGGTCACCCCTCCACTTT.

This clonotype was seen repeatedly, ten times or more. The chain uses TRBV6-5 and TRBJ2-7; a possible D gene is TRBD2 (6 bases). Between the trimmed V and J ends, which lost 2 bases and 0 bases, there was a span of 14 bases. The CDR3 is 16 residues long. Germline CDR1 and CDR2: MNHEY and SVGAGI. CDR3 nucleotides: TGTGCCAGCAGTTACGCGTTTGGACTAAGCTCCTACGAGCAGTACTTC. Translating gives CASSYAFGLSSYEQYF.

The genes are TRBV20-1 and TRBJ2-7; D may correspond to TRBD1 or TRBD2 (5 bases each). The CDR3 sequence is 13 residues long. CDR1 and CDR2 (germline): DFQATT, SNEGSKA (reference sequence). Trimming removed 3 bases from V and 2 bases from J, with 11 bases in between. CDR3 amino acids: CSASWDAAYEQYF. The CDR3 DNA sequence: TGCAGTGCTAGCTGGGACGCTGCCTACGAGCAGTACTTC.

This clonotype was counted a few times. V is TRBV20-1 and J is TRBJ2-2; either TRBD1 or TRBD2 may supply D (5 bases each). CDR3 size: 14 residues. Germline CDR1 reads DFQATT; CDR2 reads SNEGSKA (reference sequence). V shed 1 base and J shed 6 bases, with 12 bases lying between them. CDR3 sequence reads: CSARGSRDAGELFF. As DNA, the CDR3 is TGCAGTGCTAGAGGCTCGAGGGACGCCGGGGAGCTGTTTTTT.

This clonotype was seen a handful of times. The genes are TRBV5-1 and TRBJ2-1; TRBD2 aligns across 12 bases. Germline V gene data show CDR1 as SGHRS and CDR2 as YFSETQ. The ends lost 5 bases at V and 3 bases at J; junction bases unmatched: 3. This CDR3 has 15 residues. In DNA, the CDR3 is TGCGCCAGCAGACAGGGACTAGCGGGCTACAATGAGCAGTTCTTC. Its protein is CASRQGLAGYNEQFF. Filled out from reference TRBV5-1 and TRBJ2-1, the complete variable domain reads KAGVTQTPRYLIKTRGQQVTLSCSPISGHRSVSWYQQTPGQGLQFLFEYFSETQRNKGNFPGRFSGRQFSNSRSEMNVSTLELGDSALYLCASRQGLAGYNEQFFGPGTRLTVL.

This clonotype was observed many times. This chain joins TRBV6-2 or TRBV6-3 and TRBJ2-5, with a possible D match to TRBD1 (5 bases). This CDR3 region has 13 residues. The V gene lost 6 bases and the J gene lost 3 bases, with 11 bases spanning the gap. Germline V gene sequence: CDR1 MNHEY, CDR2 SVGEGT. This CDR3 is CASSHGHEETQYF. CDR3 in DNA: TGTGCCAGCAGCCACGGACACGAAGAGACCCAGTACTTC.